This T cell receptor beta chain was found in a study of glioma-infiltrating T cells (dated by TCRdb to 2016 to 2017). Regarding the complete study: TCR alpha- and beta-chain repertoires were sequenced from glioma tissue, non-neoplastic brain tissue and matched peripheral blood mononuclear cells. Three low-grade glioma patients, fewer than 10 primary glioblastoma patients and three non-glioma patients contributing non-neoplastic brain tissue were included in the paired cohort. To gauge divergence between tissue and blood T-cell populations, every tissue-infiltrating repertoire was compared against the peripheral blood repertoire from the same patient. Study-wide conclusions, independent of this receptor: Group comparisons rested on small numbers: three non-neoplastic, three low-grade glioma and 7 or 8 glioblastoma patients. VJ-independent divergence between tissue and blood was below expectation in non-neoplastic patients but above expectation in all gliomas, especially low-grade gliomas. Very few CDR3 sequences were found to be shared between tissue and blood, and this scarcity was attributed to high CDR3 diversity and limited sampling.

This clonotype was seen repeatedly, ten times or more. Its cognate antigen has yet to be identified. No per-base quality is available; no much larger clone lies one base away. The iRepertoire nested amplicon-rescue multiplex PCR (arm-PCR) platform was used to amplify TCR alpha and beta CDR3 regions from RNA. For one-step reverse transcription and amplification, about 85-450 ng of tissue mRNA or PBMC total RNA was used as input. After bead purification, a secondary multiplex PCR added Illumina adapters, and libraries were gel-purified between 200 and 400 bp. The libraries contained internal 6-nucleotide barcodes that were used for demultiplexing. The libraries were sequenced on an Illumina MiSeq using 2x220 or 2x250 nucleotide paired-end reads. The published analysis was carried out like this. Paired reads were merged using FLASH 1.2.11 and were aligned to the GRCh37 human genome using BWA-MEM, after which TRA and TRB reads were extracted. V and J assignment used an IMGT-derived reference of cassette sequences and CDR3 motifs that included pseudogenes. Reads were translated in three frames, and productive CDR3s were defined by a C…FGXG motif without stop codons. Clonotypes were defined as unique combinations of V-J cassette pair and CDR3 amino acid sequence. Hamming distance filtering was applied to reads, with thresholds set by the sequence error rate of each sample in mapped regions. TCRdb reprocessed the public reads (quality trimming at Q25 with fastp, clone calling with MiXCR) and kept in-frame beta chains. Rows with one shared CDR3 protein collapse into an entry with the most common genes and DNA. The V and J calls here are based on TCRdb, not the publication. The sample yields more than 110,000 distinct CDR3 sequences; about two fifths were counted once. The top ten constitute over 15% of the sample.

The CDR3 goes from the cysteine to the phenylalanine over 15 residues. Only the CDR3 DNA stays, 45 bases, in frame from base 1. CDR1 and CDR2 were assigned from the germline V gene as ENHRY and SYGVKD. V loses 4 bases at its end and J loses 1 base; junction bases beyond the gene matches: 4. The chain joins TRBV10-3 to TRBJ2-1, and 7 bases in between align with TRBD1. The TCR sequence derives from a human donor with low-grade glioma or glioblastoma, undergoing nonglioma brain surgery, or in good health (not recorded which). Sequencing was carried out using glioma tissue, nonneoplastic brain tissue, or PBMCs (not recorded which). The CDR3 loop reads CAISGGTESYNEQFF. Here is the DNA: TGTGCCATCAGTGGGGGGACAGAATCCTACAATGAGCAGTTCTTC.